Listed here are 32 T cell receptor beta chains from one sample, sequenced in a study of cytotoxic CD8 clonotypes in ibrutinib-treated CLL. Using immunoSEQ multiplex PCR, the repertoire was profiled, and TCRdb retains in-frame clones only, with some absent. The table has some 200,000 clones, 65% to 80% seen once; the top ten hold around 5.9%. Sample: PBMCs, taken after 12 months of ibrutinib treatment. These receptors came from a human donor with chronic lymphocytic leukemia.

This clone appeared once. This chain joins TRBV15 and TRBJ2-7; 8 bases are shared with TRBD1. The germline V gene has CDR1 LNHNV and CDR2 YYDKDF (reference sequence). The CDR3 extends over 15 amino acids. After removal of 3 bases from V and 3 bases from J, the junction contained 7 bases not matched to a gene. CDR3 in amino acids: CATSRDRDLNYEQYF. Written as DNA, the CDR3 is TGTGCCACCAGCAGGGACAGGGACCTTAACTACGAGCAGTACTTC.

This clone was counted once. The chain couples TRBV7-9 to TRBJ1-3; the match to TRBD1 covers 7 bases. CDR1 is SEHNR, CDR2 FQNEAQ, per germline (reference sequence). J gave up 0 bases and V 5 bases, and 16 bases lay outside the gene matches. The CDR3 sequence is 19 residues long. The CDR3 DNA is TGTGCCAGCAGCAGGCGGACAGGCCTTACCCAACCCTCTGGAAACACCATATATTTT. This sequence encodes CASSRRTGLTQPSGNTIYF. The complete variable domain, with remaining parts taken from reference TRBV7-9 and TRBJ1-3, reads DTGVSQNPRHKITKRGQNVTFRCDPISEHNRLYWYRQTLGQGPEFLTYFQNEAQLEKSRLLSDRFSAERPKGSFSTLEIQRTEQGDSAMYLCASSRRTGLTQPSGNTIYFGEGSWLTVV.

The chain links TRBV6-5 to TRBJ1-1; TRBD1 might be the D (5 bases). Germline CDR1 reads MNHEY; CDR2 reads SVGAGI. V was pared by 2 bases and J by 0 bases, with 10 bases between. The CDR3 loop spans 15 amino acids. The CDR3 coding sequence is TGTGCCAGCAGTTACGTCAGGGTGGTGAACACTGAAGCTTTCTTT. It translates to CASSYVRVVNTEAFF.

The rearrangement uses TRBV4-1 and TRBJ2-5; 9 bases align to TRBD2. The V gene's germline CDR1 is MGHRA and CDR2 YSYEKL. The CDR3 runs 15 residues. Trimming removed 1 base from V and 4 bases from J; junction bases left unmatched: 4. The DNA for the CDR3 is TGCGCCAGCAGCCAAGTTAGCGGGAGCGGAGAGACCCAGTACTTC. This translates into CASSQVSGSGETQYF.

Here the CDR3 DNA reads TGTGCCAGCGGTTGGACTAGCGGGACAGATACGCAGTATTTT. Translated: CASGWTSGTDTQYF. The J gene is TRBJ2-3, the V gene TRBV2; 11 nucleotides line up with TRBD2. With V trimmed by 8 bases and J by 3 bases, 4 bases remained unmatched. The germline gives CDR1 SNHLY, CDR2 FYNNEI. The CDR3 has 14 residues. Looking up the rest from reference TRBV2 and TRBJ2-3 gives the full variable domain: EPEVTQTPSHQVTQMGQEVILRCVPISNHLYFYWYRQILGQKVEFLVSFYNNEISEKSEIFDDQFSVERPDGSNFTLKIRSTKLEDSAMYFCASGWTSGTDTQYFGPGTRLTVL.

This chain joins TRBV9 and TRBJ1-3; no definite D call. The ends were cut back, 4 bases at V and 2 bases at J, with 13 bases in the middle. The CDR3 spans 15 residues. Per germline, CDR1 SGDLS and CDR2 YYNGEE. CDR3: CASSSTGGAGNTIYF. The DNA of the CDR3 is TGTGCCAGCAGCTCGACCGGTGGGGCTGGAAACACCATATATTTT.

CDR3 in amino acids: CASSPLGLAGELFF. The DNA for the CDR3 is TGTGCCAGCAGTCCCCTAGGGTTGGCCGGGGAGCTGTTTTTT. The chain is built from TRBV6-6 and TRBJ2-2; unclear D gene. The CDR3 contains 14 residues. With 5 bases removed from V and 6 bases from J, the gap between germline ends came to 13 bases. Germline V gives CDR1 MNHNY, CDR2 SVGAGI (reference sequence).

The chain joins TRBV28 to TRBJ2-5; unclear D gene. The germline V gene encodes CDR1 MDHEN and CDR2 SYDVKM. The V end was cut by 8 bases, the J end by 0 bases, with 16 bases between. The CDR3 consists of 15 residues. CDR3 sequence: CASCVRVGYQETQYF. The CDR3 DNA sequence: TGTGCCAGCTGCGTACGGGTCGGGTACCAAGAGACCCAGTACTTC.

The chain combines TRBV6-5 with TRBJ2-5, with D maybe TRBD2 (7 bases). V dropped 8 bases and J dropped 5 bases, with 21 bases sitting between them. CDR1 is MNHEY, CDR2 SVGAGI, per germline. CDR3 length: 15 amino acids. CDR3 protein: CASHRGGGLGETQYF. DNA for the CDR3: TGTGCCAGCCATAGGGGAGGGGGACTTGGGGAGACCCAGTACTTC.

The genes are TRBV11-2 and TRBJ2-7; 13 bases map to TRBD2. Looked up from germline, CDR1 is SGHAT and CDR2 is FQNNGV. Trimming took 0 bases from V and 5 from J; bases not matched to a gene: 4. The CDR3 totals 16 residues. DNA for the CDR3: TGTGCCAGCAGCTTAGAACTAGCGGGGGGGCTCAACGAGCAGTACTTC. Translation: CASSLELAGGLNEQYF.

This rearrangement joins TRBV14 to TRBJ2-1, with D maybe TRBD1 (5 bases). The ends were cut back, 1 base at V and 5 bases at J, with 15 bases in the middle. Per the germline V gene, CDR1 is SGHDN and CDR2 is FVKESK. This CDR3 has 16 residues. The CDR3 protein is CASSQVWGIGHNEQFF. The CDR3 nucleotides are TGTGCCAGCAGCCAAGTCTGGGGCATAGGACACAATGAGCAGTTCTTC.

The chain carries TRBV7-9 and TRBJ1-1; a weak D match, TRBD1 (6 bases). The germline V gene encodes CDR1 SEHNR and CDR2 FQNEAQ (reference sequence). The ends were cut back, 8 bases at V and 4 bases at J, with 11 bases in the middle. The CDR3 is 12 amino acids. Here the CDR3 reads CASGRGPTEAFF. The CDR3 DNA sequence: TGTGCCAGCGGGCGGGGGCCCACTGAAGCTTTCTTT.

The V and J genes are TRBV5-1 and TRBJ2-3; D is possibly TRBD1 or TRBD2 (5 bases each). The CDR3 is 16 amino acids. Trimming pared 1 base from V and 3 bases from J, leaving 15 bases between. CDR1 is SGHRS and CDR2 is YFSETQ in the germline V gene. The CDR3 DNA reads TGCGCCAGCAGCTTGAACGGGGCCGGGATAACAGATACGCAGTATTTT. Amino acid sequence: CASSLNGAGITDTQYF.

The chain uses TRBV2 and TRBJ2-7; 7 nucleotides match TRBD2. CDR1 SNHLY and CDR2 FYNNEI come from the germline V gene. The CDR3 sequence is 13 residues long. Germline trimming cut 5 bases from V and 3 bases from J; bases unmatched to any gene: 4. DNA for the CDR3: TGTGCCAGCAGTCCCCTAGCGGACTACGAGCAGTACTTC. Encoded protein: CASSPLADYEQYF. The full variable domain, rest sourced from reference TRBV2 and TRBJ2-7, is EPEVTQTPSHQVTQMGQEVILRCVPISNHLYFYWYRQILGQKVEFLVSFYNNEISEKSEIFDDQFSVERPDGSNFTLKIRSTKLEDSAMYFCASSPLADYEQYFGPGTRLTVT.

Only one count was recorded for this clone. The chain uses TRBV6-5 and TRBJ2-6; D might be TRBD2 (5 bases). The CDR3 covers 15 residues. The germline V and J ends were trimmed by 3 bases and 2 bases, with 8 bases remaining between them. From germline, CDR1 is MNHEY and CDR2 SVGAGI. CDR3: CASSYRGAGANVLTF. The CDR3 bases are TGTGCCAGCAGTTATCGGGGAGCTGGGGCCAACGTCCTGACTTTC.

The chain links TRBV7-3 to TRBJ1-2; perhaps TRBD1 as D (6 bases). Germline V lookup: CDR1 SGHTA, CDR2 FQGTGA. Between the trimmed V and J ends, which lost 5 bases and 4 bases, there was a span of 17 bases. The CDR3 loop spans 15 amino acids. The CDR3 bases are TGTGCCAGCAGCCCCGAACCCGACAGGACCTATGGCTACACCTTC. Protein: CASSPEPDRTYGYTF.

The chain uses TRBV10-3 and TRBJ2-1; 13 bases agree with TRBD2. This CDR3 is 16 amino acids long. The junction had 3 bases not matched to a gene; V was cut back by 7 bases and J by 0 bases. Germline lookup yields CDR1 ENHRY and CDR2 SYGVKD. DNA of the CDR3: TGTGCCATCATGGGGACTAGCGGGAACTCCTACAATGAGCAGTTCTTC. This gives the protein CAIMGTSGNSYNEQFF.

The chain is built from TRBV2 and TRBJ1-2, with TRBD1 as a possible D gene (6 bases). The CDR3 is 13 amino acids. Trimming cost V 11 bases and J 4 bases, with 17 bases left between them. Germline V lookup: CDR1 SNHLY, CDR2 FYNNEI. The CDR3: CAAISGASYGYTF. CDR3 DNA sequence: TGTGCCGCCATTTCGGGGGCATCCTATGGCTACACCTTC.

The rearrangement uses TRBV30 and TRBJ1-3, with D possibly TRBD1 on 6 matching bases. Trimming removed 5 bases from V and 0 bases from J, with 14 bases in between. CDR3 size: 15 residues. Germline loops: CDR1 GTSNPN, CDR2 SVGIG (reference sequence). CDR3 DNA sequence: TGTGCCTGGGGAGGTGGACAGCCCTCTGGAAACACCATATATTTT. As protein: CAWGGGQPSGNTIYF.

This CDR3 is CASSPQTGLYEQYF. CDR3 DNA sequence: TGTGCCAGCAGCCCCCAGACAGGGCTATACGAGCAGTACTTC. This rearrangement joins TRBV7-3 to TRBJ2-7; TRBD1 agrees at 7 bases. Germline V gene data show CDR1 as SGHTA and CDR2 as FQGTGA. The CDR3 extends over 14 amino acids. Trimming took 5 bases from V and 4 from J; bases not matched to a gene: 8.

V and J are TRBV30 and TRBJ1-1, with a tentative D call TRBD1 (6 bases). Germline V gene lookup returns CDR1 GTSNPN and CDR2 SVGIG (reference sequence). The CDR3 spans 14 residues. Trimming left V 2 bases short and J 4 bases short, with 14 bases between. Here the CDR3 reads CAWSPWKGVTEAFF. CDR3 coding DNA: TGTGCCTGGAGTCCCTGGAAGGGGGTCACTGAAGCTTTCTTT.

The chain combines TRBV28 with TRBJ1-1; tentative D call: TRBD1 (5 bases). The CDR3 spans 14 residues. The V gene lost 3 bases and the J gene lost 4 bases, with 12 bases spanning the gap. Germline CDR1 and CDR2: MDHEN and SYDVKM. CDR3 sequence reads: CASSLPYGATEAFF. The DNA for the CDR3 is TGTGCCAGCAGTTTGCCCTACGGGGCCACTGAAGCTTTCTTT.

This clone was observed a single time. This sequence joins TRBV5-4 and TRBJ2-1; 9 nucleotides match TRBD2. The CDR3 has 16 residues. Germline V gene data show CDR1 as SGHNT and CDR2 as YYREEE (reference sequence). The V and J ends lost 4 bases and 1 base, in that order; junction bases with no gene match: 6. CDR3 in DNA: TGTGCCAGCAGCGAGGCTAGCGGGGCATCCTACAATGAGCAGTTCTTC. Protein sequence: CASSEASGASYNEQFF. The complete variable domain, with remaining parts taken from reference TRBV5-4 and TRBJ2-1, reads ETGVTQSPTHLIKTRGQQVTLRCSSQSGHNTVSWYQQALGQGPQFIFQYYREEENGRGNFPPRFSGLQFPNYSSELNVNALELDDSALYLCASSEASGASYNEQFFGPGTRLTVL.

The gene calls are TRBV28 and TRBJ2-7, with 13 bases fitting TRBD2. Germline CDR1 reads MDHEN; CDR2 reads SYDVKM. With V trimmed by 2 bases and J by 3 bases, 4 bases remained unmatched. The CDR3 has 16 residues. The CDR3 DNA is TGTGCCAGCAGTTTAGGGGGACTAGCGGGACACTACGAGCAGTACTTC. This encodes CASSLGGLAGHYEQYF.

This clone was counted a single time. The genes are TRBV5-1 and TRBJ1-1, with a tentative D call TRBD1 (5 bases). Per germline, CDR1 SGHRS and CDR2 YFSETQ. V lost 5 bases, J lost 3 bases, and 14 bases lay in between. CDR3 length: 14 residues. CDR3 bases: TGCGCCAGCAGACTGGGTGGGGCTGACACTGAAGCTTTCTTT. Its protein product is CASRLGGADTEAFF.

This clone was found once. The V gene is TRBV27, the J gene TRBJ1-1; 9 bases are shared with TRBD1. Trimming at V came to 6 bases and at J to 4 bases, leaving 15 bases not matched to a gene. The CDR3 runs 17 residues. From germline, CDR1 is MNHEY and CDR2 SMNVEV (reference sequence). The DNA for the CDR3 is TGTGCCAGCAGCCCACCCCAGGTACAGGGGGCGGGCACTGAAGCTTTCTTT. Translation: CASSPPQVQGAGTEAFF.

The V and J genes are TRBV5-6 and TRBJ2-1; D unclear. Trimming took off 1 base at V and 9 bases at J, with 8 bases between the two ends. CDR3 length: 12 amino acids. Germline CDR1 is SGHDT and CDR2 is YYEEEE. CDR3: CASSLLGTEQFF. CDR3 sequence (DNA): TGTGCCAGCAGCTTGTTAGGTACTGAGCAGTTCTTC.

This clone was observed a handful of times. The CDR3 bases are TGTGCCAGCAGCGTAGCGACTAGCGGGAGGGCTGGCGAGCAGTACTTC. Protein: CASSVATSGRAGEQYF. The J gene is TRBJ2-7, the V gene TRBV9; 14 nucleotides match TRBD2. The V gene's germline CDR1 is SGDLS and CDR2 YYNGEE. Trimming cost V 0 bases and J 6 bases; bases outside gene matches: 5. The CDR3 runs to 16 residues.

The chain carries TRBV29-1 and TRBJ2-5; D perhaps matches TRBD1 (6 bases). Germline V gene lookup returns CDR1 SQVTM and CDR2 ANQGSEA. The CDR3 has 15 amino acids. V shed 2 bases and J shed 2 bases, with 15 bases lying between them. The CDR3 sequence: CSVELSRGQQETQYF. For the CDR3, the DNA is TGCAGCGTTGAACTTAGCCGCGGACAGCAAGAGACCCAGTACTTC.

The V gene is TRBV4-3, the J gene TRBJ2-3; TRBD2 matches at 12 bases. CDR1 and CDR2 (germline): LGHNA, YSLEER. CDR3 length: 17 amino acids. Trimming removed 1 base from V and 3 bases from J; junction bases left unmatched: 5. CDR3 protein: CASSQVTTSGSTDTQYF. The CDR3 DNA is TGCGCCAGCAGCCAAGTTACGACTAGCGGGAGTACAGATACGCAGTATTTT.

The rearrangement uses TRBV19 and TRBJ1-2; 8 nucleotides match TRBD1. V gave up 7 bases and J gave up 5 bases; unmatched junction bases: 6. Germline CDR1 LNHDA, CDR2 SQIVND (reference sequence). The CDR3 loop spans 13 amino acids. CDR3 in amino acids: CASIDRGWYGYTF. CDR3 nucleotides: TGTGCCAGTATTGACAGGGGTTGGTATGGCTACACCTTC.

The genes are TRBV9 and TRBJ1-1; 9 bases fit TRBD1. The germline gives CDR1 SGDLS, CDR2 YYNGEE. This CDR3 has 14 residues. Trimming took 2 bases from V and 6 from J; bases not matched to a gene: 5. CDR3 sequence reads: CASSVTGGIPEAFF. The CDR3 DNA reads as TGTGCCAGCAGCGTTACAGGGGGCATTCCTGAAGCTTTCTTT. The full variable domain, its missing parts supplied by reference TRBV9 and TRBJ1-1, is DSGVTQTPKHLITATGQRVTLRCSPRSGDLSVYWYQQSLDQGLQFLIQYYNGEERAKGNILERFSAQQFPDLHSELNLSSLELGDSALYFCASSVTGGIPEAFFGQGTRLTVV.